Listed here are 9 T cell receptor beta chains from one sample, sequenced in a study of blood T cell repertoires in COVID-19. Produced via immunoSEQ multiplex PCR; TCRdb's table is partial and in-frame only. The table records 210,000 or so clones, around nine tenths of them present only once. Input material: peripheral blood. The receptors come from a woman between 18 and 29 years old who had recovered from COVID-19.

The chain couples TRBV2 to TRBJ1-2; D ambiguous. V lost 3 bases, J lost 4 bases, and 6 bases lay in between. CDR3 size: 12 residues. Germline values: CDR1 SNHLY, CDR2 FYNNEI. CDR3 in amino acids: CASSDRSYGYTF. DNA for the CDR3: TGTGCCAGCAGTGACAGATCCTATGGCTACACCTTC.

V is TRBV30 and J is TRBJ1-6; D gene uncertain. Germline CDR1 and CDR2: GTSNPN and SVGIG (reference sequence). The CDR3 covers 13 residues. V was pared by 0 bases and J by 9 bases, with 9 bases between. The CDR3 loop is CAWSVGAVSPLHF. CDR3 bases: TGTGCCTGGAGTGTTGGAGCGGTTTCACCCCTCCACTTT. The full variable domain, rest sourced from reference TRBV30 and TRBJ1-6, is SQTIHQWPATLVQPVGSPLSLECTVEGTSNPNLYWYRQAAGRGLQLLFYSVGIGQISSEVPQNLSASRPQDRQFILSSKKLLLSDSGFYLCAWSVGAVSPLHFGNGTRLTVT.

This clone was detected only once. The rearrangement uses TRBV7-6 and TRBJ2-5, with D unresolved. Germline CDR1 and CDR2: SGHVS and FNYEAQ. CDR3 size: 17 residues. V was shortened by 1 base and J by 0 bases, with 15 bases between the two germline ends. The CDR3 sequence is CASSLVVSGYHQETQYF. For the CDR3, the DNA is TGTGCCAGCAGCTTAGTGGTCTCAGGCTATCACCAAGAGACCCAGTACTTC.

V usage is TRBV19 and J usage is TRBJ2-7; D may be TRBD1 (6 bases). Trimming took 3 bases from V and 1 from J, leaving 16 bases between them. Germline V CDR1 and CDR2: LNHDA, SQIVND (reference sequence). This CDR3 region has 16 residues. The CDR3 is CASSIGAGVSSYEQYF. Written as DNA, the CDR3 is TGTGCCAGTAGTATTGGGGCAGGGGTATCGTCCTACGAGCAGTACTTC.

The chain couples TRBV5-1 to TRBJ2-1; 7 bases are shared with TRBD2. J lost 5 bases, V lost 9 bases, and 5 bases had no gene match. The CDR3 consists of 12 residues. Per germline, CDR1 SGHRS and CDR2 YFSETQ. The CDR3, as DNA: TGCGCCATTGGACTAGGAGACAATGAGCAGTTCTTC. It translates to CAIGLGDNEQFF.

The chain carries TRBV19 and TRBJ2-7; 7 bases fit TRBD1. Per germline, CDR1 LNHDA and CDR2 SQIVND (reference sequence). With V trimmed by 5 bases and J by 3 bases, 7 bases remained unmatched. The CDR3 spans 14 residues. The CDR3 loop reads CASSATTGYYEQYF. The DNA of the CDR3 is TGTGCCAGTAGTGCAACGACAGGGTACTACGAGCAGTACTTC.

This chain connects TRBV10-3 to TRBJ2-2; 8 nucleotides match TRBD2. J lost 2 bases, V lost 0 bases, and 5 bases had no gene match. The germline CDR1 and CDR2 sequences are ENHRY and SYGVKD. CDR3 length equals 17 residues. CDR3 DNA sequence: TGTGCCATCAGTGAGTCGACGAGCGGGGGTAACACCGGGGAGCTGTTTTTT. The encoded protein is CAISESTSGGNTGELFF.

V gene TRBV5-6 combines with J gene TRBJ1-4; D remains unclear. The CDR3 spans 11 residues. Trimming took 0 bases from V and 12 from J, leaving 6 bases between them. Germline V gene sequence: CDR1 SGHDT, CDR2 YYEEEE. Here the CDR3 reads CASSLGLELFF. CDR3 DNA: TGTGCCAGCAGCTTGGGGCTCGAACTGTTTTTT.

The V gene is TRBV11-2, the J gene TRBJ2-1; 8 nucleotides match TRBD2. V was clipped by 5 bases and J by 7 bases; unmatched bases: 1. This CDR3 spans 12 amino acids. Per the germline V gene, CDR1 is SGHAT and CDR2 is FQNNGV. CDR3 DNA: TGTGCCAGCAGCCGACTAGCGAATGAGCAGTTCTTC. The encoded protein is CASSRLANEQFF.